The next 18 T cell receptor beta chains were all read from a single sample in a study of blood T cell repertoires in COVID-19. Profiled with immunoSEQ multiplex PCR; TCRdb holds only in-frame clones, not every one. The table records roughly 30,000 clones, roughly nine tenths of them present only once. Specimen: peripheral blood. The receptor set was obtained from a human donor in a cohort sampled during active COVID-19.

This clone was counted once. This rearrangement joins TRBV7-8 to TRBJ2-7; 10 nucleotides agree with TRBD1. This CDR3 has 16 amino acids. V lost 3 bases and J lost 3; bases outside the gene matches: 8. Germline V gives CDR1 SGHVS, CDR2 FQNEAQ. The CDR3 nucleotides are TGTGCCAGCAGCTTCTCACCGGGACAGGGGATCTACGAGCAGTACTTC. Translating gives CASSFSPGQGIYEQYF.

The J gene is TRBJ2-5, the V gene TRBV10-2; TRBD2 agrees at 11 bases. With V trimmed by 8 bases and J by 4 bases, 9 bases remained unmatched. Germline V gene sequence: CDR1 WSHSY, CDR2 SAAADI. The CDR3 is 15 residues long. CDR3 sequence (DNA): TGCGCCAGCCGAAATAGCGGGGGGGCTGGAGAGACCCAGTACTTC. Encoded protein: CASRNSGGAGETQYF.

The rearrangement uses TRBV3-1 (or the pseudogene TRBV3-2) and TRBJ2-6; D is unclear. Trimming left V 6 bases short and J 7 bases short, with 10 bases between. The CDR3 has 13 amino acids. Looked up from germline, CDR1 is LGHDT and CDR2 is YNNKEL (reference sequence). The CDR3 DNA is TGTGCCAGCAGATTGTCGAGCGCCAACGTCCTGACTTTC. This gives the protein CASRLSSANVLTF.

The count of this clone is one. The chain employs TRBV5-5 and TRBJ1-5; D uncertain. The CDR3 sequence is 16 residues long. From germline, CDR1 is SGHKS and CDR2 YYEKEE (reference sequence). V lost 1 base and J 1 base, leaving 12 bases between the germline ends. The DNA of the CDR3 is TGTGCCAGCAGCTTGAGTACGGGTAGGAGCAATCAGCCCCAGCATTTT. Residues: CASSLSTGRSNQPQHF.

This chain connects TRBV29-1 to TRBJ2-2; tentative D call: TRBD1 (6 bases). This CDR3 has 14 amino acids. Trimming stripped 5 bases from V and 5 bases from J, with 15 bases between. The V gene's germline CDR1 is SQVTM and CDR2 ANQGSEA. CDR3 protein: CSVSSGAKTGELFF. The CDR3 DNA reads TGCAGCGTTTCTTCAGGGGCAAAGACCGGGGAGCTGTTTTTT.

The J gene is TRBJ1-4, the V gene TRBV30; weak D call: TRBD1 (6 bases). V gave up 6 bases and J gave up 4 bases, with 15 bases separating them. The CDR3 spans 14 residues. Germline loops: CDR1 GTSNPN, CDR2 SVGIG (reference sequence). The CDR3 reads CACVLDRRNEKLFF. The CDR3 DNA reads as TGTGCCTGCGTATTGGACAGACGTAATGAAAAACTGTTTTTT. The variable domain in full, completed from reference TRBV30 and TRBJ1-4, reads SQTIHQWPATLVQPVGSPLSLECTVEGTSNPNLYWYRQAAGRGLQLLFYSVGIGQISSEVPQNLSASRPQDRQFILSSKKLLLSDSGFYLCACVLDRRNEKLFFGSGTQLSVL.

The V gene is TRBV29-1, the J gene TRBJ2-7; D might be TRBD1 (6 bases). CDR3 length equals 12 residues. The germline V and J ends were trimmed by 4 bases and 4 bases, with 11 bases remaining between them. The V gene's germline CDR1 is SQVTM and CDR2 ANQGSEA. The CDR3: CSVGRGSYEQYF. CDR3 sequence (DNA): TGCAGCGTTGGTAGGGGGAGTTACGAGCAGTACTTC.

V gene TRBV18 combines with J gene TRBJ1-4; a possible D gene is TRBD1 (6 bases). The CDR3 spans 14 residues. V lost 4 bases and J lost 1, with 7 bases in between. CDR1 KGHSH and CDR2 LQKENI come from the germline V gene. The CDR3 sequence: CASSQQGTNEKLFF. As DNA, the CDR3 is TGTGCCAGCTCACAACAGGGAACTAATGAAAAACTGTTTTTT. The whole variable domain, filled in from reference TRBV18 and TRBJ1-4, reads NAGVMQNPRHLVRRRGQEARLRCSPMKGHSHVYWYRQLPEEGLKFMVYLQKENIIDESGMPKERFSAEFPKEGPSILRIQQVVRGDSAAYFCASSQQGTNEKLFFGSGTQLSVL.

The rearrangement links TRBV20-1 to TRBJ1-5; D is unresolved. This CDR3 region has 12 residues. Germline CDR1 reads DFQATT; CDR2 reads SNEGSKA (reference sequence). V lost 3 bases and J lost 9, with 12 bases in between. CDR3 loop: CSASVAGRPQHF. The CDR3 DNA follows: TGCAGTGCTAGTGTAGCGGGAAGGCCCCAGCATTTT.

The CDR3 nucleotides read TGTGCCAGCAACTCTGGGGCGAGCAATCAGCCCCAGCATTTT. The encoded protein is CASNSGASNQPQHF. V gene TRBV6-5 combines with J gene TRBJ1-5; D possibly corresponds to TRBD1 (5 bases). Germline V lookup: CDR1 MNHEY, CDR2 SVGAGI. CDR3 length: 14 residues. Between the trimmed V and J ends, which lost 7 bases and 1 base, there was a span of 11 bases.

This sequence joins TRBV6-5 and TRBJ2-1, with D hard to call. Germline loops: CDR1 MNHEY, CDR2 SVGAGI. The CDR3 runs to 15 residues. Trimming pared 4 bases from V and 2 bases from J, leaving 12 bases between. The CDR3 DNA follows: TGTGCCAGCAGTTTATCCCAGCAGGCCTACAATGAGCAGTTCTTC. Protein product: CASSLSQQAYNEQFF.

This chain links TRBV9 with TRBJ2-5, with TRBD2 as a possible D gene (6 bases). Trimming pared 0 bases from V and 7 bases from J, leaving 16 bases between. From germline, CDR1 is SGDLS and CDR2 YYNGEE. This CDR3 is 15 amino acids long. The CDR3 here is CASSVGGLVGGTQYF. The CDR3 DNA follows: TGTGCCAGCAGCGTAGGTGGGCTAGTCGGGGGGACCCAGTACTTC. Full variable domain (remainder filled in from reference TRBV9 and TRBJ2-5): DSGVTQTPKHLITATGQRVTLRCSPRSGDLSVYWYQQSLDQGLQFLIQYYNGEERAKGNILERFSAQQFPDLHSELNLSSLELGDSALYFCASSVGGLVGGTQYFGPGTRLLVL.

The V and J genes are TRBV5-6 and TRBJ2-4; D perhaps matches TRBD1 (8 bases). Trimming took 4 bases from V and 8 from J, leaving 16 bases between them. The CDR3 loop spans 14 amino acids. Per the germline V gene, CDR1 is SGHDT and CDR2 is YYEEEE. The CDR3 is CASSPRQGRDIQYF. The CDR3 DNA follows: TGTGCCAGCAGCCCCCGACAGGGGAGGGACATTCAGTACTTC.

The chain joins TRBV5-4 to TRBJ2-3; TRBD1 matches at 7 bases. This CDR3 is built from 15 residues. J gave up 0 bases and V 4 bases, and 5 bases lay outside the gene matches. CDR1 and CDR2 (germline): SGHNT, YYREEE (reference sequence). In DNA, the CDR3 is TGTGCCAGCAGCCTGGGGACAGCTAGCACAGATACGCAGTATTTT. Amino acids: CASSLGTASTDTQYF.

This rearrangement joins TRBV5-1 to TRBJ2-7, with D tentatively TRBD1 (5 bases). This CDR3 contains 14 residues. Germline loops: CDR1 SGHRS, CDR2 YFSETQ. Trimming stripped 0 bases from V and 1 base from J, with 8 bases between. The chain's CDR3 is CASSLDAGSYEQYF. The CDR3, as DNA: TGCGCCAGCAGCTTGGATGCAGGGTCCTACGAGCAGTACTTC.

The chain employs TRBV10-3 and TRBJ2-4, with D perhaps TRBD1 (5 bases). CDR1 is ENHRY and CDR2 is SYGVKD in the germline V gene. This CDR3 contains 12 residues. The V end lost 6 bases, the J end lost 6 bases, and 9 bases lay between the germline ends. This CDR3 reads CAISRDRNIQYF. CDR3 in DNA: TGTGCCATCAGCCGTGACAGAAACATTCAGTACTTC.

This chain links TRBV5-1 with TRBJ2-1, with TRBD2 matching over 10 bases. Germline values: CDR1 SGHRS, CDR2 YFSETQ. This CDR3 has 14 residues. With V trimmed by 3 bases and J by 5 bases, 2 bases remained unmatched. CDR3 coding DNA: TGCGCCAGCAGCTGGCTAGCGGGGGACAATGAGCAGTTCTTC. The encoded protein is CASSWLAGDNEQFF.

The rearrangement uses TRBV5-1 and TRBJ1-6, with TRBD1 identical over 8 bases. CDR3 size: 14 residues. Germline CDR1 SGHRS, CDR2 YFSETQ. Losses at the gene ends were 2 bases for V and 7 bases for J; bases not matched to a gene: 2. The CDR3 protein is CASSLQGGNSPLHF. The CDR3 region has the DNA TGCGCCAGCAGCTTACAGGGGGGGAATTCACCCCTCCACTTT. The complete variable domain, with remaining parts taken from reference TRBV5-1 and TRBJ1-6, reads KAGVTQTPRYLIKTRGQQVTLSCSPISGHRSVSWYQQTPGQGLQFLFEYFSETQRNKGNFPGRFSGRQFSNSRSEMNVSTLELGDSALYLCASSLQGGNSPLHFGNGTRLTVT.